The text below deals with one TCR beta chain. V was shortened by 6 bases and J by 0 bases, with 16 bases between the two germline ends. This CDR3 contains 16 residues. Germline loops: CDR1 MRHNA, CDR2 SNTAGT. The PCR had 60 Vbeta and 13 Jbeta primers. The assay was immunoSEQ multiplex PCR, and TCRdb's table has in-frame clones only and misses some. The data contain some 78,000 clones, roughly 80% of them singletons. The sample originates from a study of cytomegalovirus exposure and HLA in healthy donors. The overall study: About 180 million T cells yielded around 120 million unique TCR beta sequences in earlier analysis.

Sequencing was performed on PBMCs. This sequence originates from a woman between 50 and 59 years old in good health and CMV-seropositive. The gene calls are TRBV6-4 and TRBJ2-3; D is possibly TRBD2 (6 bases). The CDR3 protein is CASRREGGVSTDTQYF. Here the CDR3 DNA reads TGTGCCAGCAGGAGAGAAGGCGGGGTTAGCACAGATACGCAGTATTTT.